These 6 T cell receptor beta chains share one sample of origin, sequenced in a study of blood T cell repertoires in COVID-19 (TCRdb year 2020). Libraries were constructed by the immunoSEQ multiplex PCR assay. Held by TCRdb, this immuneACCESS table contains in-frame sequences only and omits some clones. Under half of the omission traces to an unresolved V gene where checked; the cause of the rest is unknown. The sample profile shows about 30,000 clones; over 75% of them were found once. The top ten clonotypes cover around 3% of the sample. The sample was peripheral blood. Receptors were obtained from an older man with COVID-19, enrolled during active disease.

The genes are TRBV5-1 and TRBJ2-7; tentatively, D is TRBD1 (6 bases). The CDR3 length is 16 residues. Trimming removed 0 bases at V and 2 bases at J, with 15 bases between. From germline, CDR1 is SGHRS and CDR2 YFSETQ. The CDR3: CASSLADPGEAYEQYF. CDR3 DNA sequence: TGCGCCAGCAGCTTGGCCGATCCAGGGGAAGCCTACGAGCAGTACTTC.

The chain joins TRBV11-2 to TRBJ2-5; D may be TRBD2 (6 bases). Germline CDR1 SGHAT, CDR2 FQNNGV. This CDR3 has 15 amino acids. Trimming took 5 bases from V and 1 from J, leaving 14 bases between them. In DNA, the CDR3 is TGTGCCAGCAGCCCCCGTCGGACTATCCAAGAGACCCAGTACTTC. This encodes CASSPRRTIQETQYF.

J is TRBJ2-1 and V is TRBV9; D possibly corresponds to TRBD2 (5 bases). CDR1 SGDLS and CDR2 YYNGEE come from the germline V gene. V dropped 3 bases and J dropped 6 bases, with 10 bases sitting between them. This CDR3 has 13 residues. The CDR3 sequence is CASSALRVNEQFF. In DNA, the CDR3 is TGTGCCAGCAGCGCACTGAGGGTCAATGAGCAGTTCTTC.

V and J are TRBV5-4 and TRBJ2-3; 10 nucleotides line up with TRBD2. V trimming: 5 bases; J trimming: 3 bases; junction bases outside the gene matches: 9. The germline V gene has CDR1 SGHNT and CDR2 YYREEE (reference sequence). CDR3 length: 16 amino acids. The CDR3 loop is CASRGEAGGRTDTQYF. CDR3 nucleotides: TGTGCCAGCAGAGGGGAAGCGGGAGGGCGTACAGATACGCAGTATTTT.

The gene calls are TRBV7-2 and TRBJ1-1; D not certain. The CDR3 totals 14 residues. Germline CDR1 and CDR2: SGHTA and FQGNSA. The V gene lost 1 base and the J gene lost 5 bases, with 11 bases spanning the gap. CDR3 amino acids: CASSLGSVATEAFF. The CDR3 DNA reads as TGTGCCAGCAGCTTAGGTTCAGTGGCAACTGAAGCTTTCTTT.

The rearrangement joins TRBV5-5 to TRBJ1-5, with D unclear. CDR1 SGHKS and CDR2 YYEKEE come from the germline V gene (reference sequence). The CDR3 loop spans 15 amino acids. Trimming shortened V by 0 bases and J by 0 bases, and 7 bases separated the two germline ends. CDR3: CASSLALNSNQPQHF. For the CDR3, the DNA is TGTGCCAGCAGCTTGGCCTTAAATAGCAATCAGCCCCAGCATTTT. The complete variable domain, with remaining parts taken from reference TRBV5-5 and TRBJ1-5, reads DAGVTQSPTHLIKTRGQQVTLRCSPISGHKSVSWYQQVLGQGPQFIFQYYEKEERGRGNFPDRFSARQFPNYSSELNVNALLLGDSALYLCASSLALNSNQPQHFGDGTRLSIL.